Shown below are 30 T cell receptor beta chains from a single sample sequenced in a study of blood T cell dynamics during melanoma immunotherapy. Time point described: pre-treatment baseline. Data came from immunoSEQ multiplex PCR; TCRdb stores just in-frame clones and leaves some out. The table includes roughly 11,000 clones, 83% detected once. The input for sequencing was blood, taken from a patient treated with checkpoint blockade. The receptors come from a human donor with melanoma.

V gene TRBV6-6 combines with J gene TRBJ1-6; no clear D. V was pared by 0 bases and J by 7 bases, with 4 bases between. Per the germline V gene, CDR1 is MNHNY and CDR2 is SVGAGI (reference sequence). The CDR3 runs 13 residues. CDR3 nucleotide sequence: TGTGCCAGCAGTTACTCGTCCAATTCACCCCTCCACTTT. It codes for CASSYSSNSPLHF.

The genes are TRBV14 and TRBJ2-3; a possible D gene is TRBD2 (6 bases). Per the germline V gene, CDR1 is SGHDN and CDR2 is FVKESK. The CDR3 has 15 amino acids. V was trimmed by 3 bases and J by 2 bases, leaving 12 bases between them. CDR3 bases: TGTGCCAGCAGCCACGGGGGAACAGCCACAGATACGCAGTATTTT. Protein product: CASSHGGTATDTQYF.

This chain links TRBV4-3 with TRBJ2-2; TRBD1 matches 8 bases. The CDR3 consists of 14 residues. J gave up 6 bases and V 4 bases, and 4 bases lay outside the gene matches. The germline V gene has CDR1 LGHNA and CDR2 YSLEER. This CDR3 is CASSRWTGPGELFF. Written as DNA, the CDR3 is TGCGCCAGCAGCCGTTGGACAGGGCCCGGGGAGCTGTTTTTT.

This clone appeared a few times. This chain uses TRBV2 with TRBJ1-2; tentatively, D is TRBD1 (5 bases). Trimming shortened V by 7 bases and J by 4 bases, and 19 bases separated the two germline ends. In germline, CDR1 is SNHLY, CDR2 FYNNEI. The CDR3 sequence is 15 residues long. The CDR3: CASMKGPGGVYGYTF. The CDR3 nucleotides are TGTGCCAGCATGAAGGGCCCAGGAGGGGTCTATGGCTACACCTTC.

The chain uses TRBV28 and TRBJ1-2; 7 nucleotides match TRBD1. Trimming cost V 5 bases and J 3 bases; bases outside gene matches: 6. CDR1 MDHEN and CDR2 SYDVKM come from the germline V gene. This CDR3 region has 14 residues. The CDR3 is CASSPEQGYYGYTF. The DNA of the CDR3 is TGTGCCAGCAGTCCCGAACAGGGGTACTATGGCTACACCTTC.

This chain links TRBV19 with TRBJ1-1, with D uncertain. The CDR3 has 13 amino acids. The germline V gene encodes CDR1 LNHDA and CDR2 SQIVND (reference sequence). Trimming stripped 2 bases from V and 5 bases from J, with 9 bases between. The CDR3 is CASSIMTRTEAFF. CDR3 nucleotide sequence: TGTGCCAGTAGTATAATGACTCGGACTGAAGCTTTCTTT.

Regarding this clone: One end of the junction is discordant with germline, which a read error may explain. The V call is TRBV28, the J call TRBJ2-3; weak D call: TRBD1 (6 bases). The V gene's germline CDR1 is MDHEN and CDR2 SYDVKM. CDR3 length: 14 amino acids. Here the CDR3 reads CASNLQGHTDTQYF. CDR3 nucleotides: TGTGCCAGCAATTTACAGGGTCACACAGATACGCAGTATTTT.

CDR3 nucleotides: TGCGCCAGCAGCTTAGACAGCCCCCTTAATGAAAAACTGTTTTTT. It specifies CASSLDSPLNEKLFF. The V gene is TRBV5-1, the J gene TRBJ1-4; TRBD1 might be the D (5 bases). Germline loops: CDR1 SGHRS, CDR2 YFSETQ. There are 15 residues in the CDR3. The germline V and J ends were trimmed by 2 bases and 4 bases, with 12 bases remaining between them.

This chain uses TRBV23-1 with TRBJ1-6, with 8 bases identical to TRBD1. TRBV23-1 is identified as an open reading frame with a role that is uncertain. The CDR3 sequence is 16 residues long. The junction had 5 bases not matched to a gene; V was cut back by 0 bases and J by 7 bases. DNA for the CDR3: TGCGCCAGCAGTCAATCAGAGGACAGGGTGAATTCACCCCTCCACTTT. Translating it yields CASSQSEDRVNSPLHF.

The chain recombines TRBV4-2 with TRBJ1-1; TRBD1 is a possible D gene (5 bases). V lost 4 bases and J lost 4, with 16 bases in between. The CDR3 loop spans 15 amino acids. Germline V gene lookup returns CDR1 LGHNA and CDR2 YNFKEQ. The CDR3 region is CASSLGGEGSTEAFF. The CDR3 DNA follows: TGTGCCAGCAGCCTGGGAGGGGAGGGGAGCACTGAAGCTTTCTTT.

V gene TRBV19 combines with J gene TRBJ1-5; 9 bases fit TRBD1. This CDR3 is 16 amino acids long. V was clipped by 3 bases and J by 1 base; unmatched bases: 4. Germline CDR1 is LNHDA and CDR2 is SQIVND (reference sequence). The CDR3 protein is CASSMRQGGSNQPQHF. In nucleotides, the CDR3 is TGTGCCAGTAGTATGCGACAGGGGGGAAGCAATCAGCCCCAGCATTTT. Filled out from reference TRBV19 and TRBJ1-5, the complete variable domain reads DGGITQSPKYLFRKEGQNVTLSCEQNLNHDAMYWYRQDPGQGLRLIYYSQIVNDFQKGDIAEGYSVSREKKESFPLTVTSAQKNPTAFYLCASSMRQGGSNQPQHFGDGTRLSIL.

V usage is TRBV7-2 and J usage is TRBJ2-4; D is ambiguous. This CDR3 region has 16 residues. CDR1 and CDR2 from the germline V gene are SGHTA and FQGNSA. Trimming pared 6 bases from V and 0 bases from J, leaving 15 bases between. DNA for the CDR3: TGTGCCAGCAGTCTGACCCTCACGGTAGCCAAAAACATTCAGTACTTC. Its protein product is CASSLTLTVAKNIQYF.

The chain uses TRBV2 and TRBJ2-5; D remains unclear. The V end was cut by 8 bases, the J end by 5 bases, with 15 bases between. The CDR3 has 13 residues. In germline, CDR1 is SNHLY, CDR2 FYNNEI. The CDR3, as DNA: TGTGCCAGCCTCCCGCAACTACGGGAGACCCAGTACTTC. Amino acids: CASLPQLRETQYF.

The chain links TRBV5-1 to TRBJ1-1; unclear D gene. Trimming pared 1 base from V and 0 bases from J, leaving 4 bases between. This CDR3 is built from 13 residues. Germline V gene sequence: CDR1 SGHRS, CDR2 YFSETQ. CDR3 region: CASSLFVNTEAFF. The CDR3 DNA reads TGCGCCAGCAGCTTGTTCGTGAACACTGAAGCTTTCTTT.

The V call is TRBV7-2, the J call TRBJ2-3, with TRBD2 identical over 11 bases. This CDR3 comprises 16 residues. Germline loops: CDR1 SGHTA, CDR2 FQGNSA. V dropped 3 bases and J dropped 3; count of bases not matched to a gene: 5. CDR3 nucleotides: TGTGCCAGCAGCTTTCGACTAGCGGGAACGACAGATACGCAGTATTTT. This translates into CASSFRLAGTTDTQYF.

This CDR3 reads CAISEGEGTETQYF. The CDR3 region has the DNA TGTGCCATCAGTGAGGGTGAGGGGACAGAGACCCAGTACTTC. The V gene is TRBV10-3, the J gene TRBJ2-5; D assignment may be TRBD1 or TRBD2 (5 bases each). The germline V gene has CDR1 ENHRY and CDR2 SYGVKD. V lost 2 bases and J 4 bases, leaving 11 bases between the germline ends. This CDR3 has 14 residues.

V and J are TRBV28 and TRBJ2-3, with 8 bases fitting TRBD2. The germline CDR1 and CDR2 sequences are MDHEN and SYDVKM. V lost 4 bases and J lost 7; bases outside the gene matches: 16. This CDR3 region has 17 residues. The CDR3 DNA reads as TGTGCCAGCAGTTCCGCTTCTGGGGCGGGAGGTTGGTATACGCAGTATTTT. It is translated as CASSSASGAGGWYTQYF.

The chain couples TRBV10-3 to TRBJ2-5; 11 bases are a match to TRBD2. V was clipped by 11 bases and J by 3 bases; unmatched bases: 11. Germline V gene data show CDR1 as ENHRY and CDR2 as SYGVKD. This CDR3 is 15 amino acids long. The CDR3 DNA sequence: TGTGCCGTCTCAAGGGCTAGCGGGGGGAAAGAGACCCAGTACTTC. Translating gives CAVSRASGGKETQYF.

The chain has TRBV18 and TRBJ1-4; the D gene is possibly TRBD1 (5 bases). The CDR3 loop spans 16 amino acids. Per germline, CDR1 KGHSH and CDR2 LQKENI. Trimming removed 2 bases at V and 0 bases at J, with 10 bases between. The CDR3 loop reads CASSPAWGATNEKLFF. The CDR3 coding sequence is TGTGCCAGCTCACCAGCGTGGGGGGCAACTAATGAAAAACTGTTTTTT.

The J gene is TRBJ1-1, the V gene TRBV5-6, with TRBD1 matching 12 bases. The germline gives CDR1 SGHDT, CDR2 YYEEEE. Losses at the gene ends were 4 bases for V and 10 bases for J; bases not matched to a gene: 11. The CDR3 contains 15 residues. CDR3 DNA: TGTGCCAGCAGCAGGCAGGCGGGACAGGGGGCCCGAGCTTTCTTT. As protein: CASSRQAGQGARAFF.

This chain uses TRBV19 with TRBJ2-2, with 9 nucleotides matching TRBD2. CDR1 is LNHDA, CDR2 SQIVND, per germline (reference sequence). V lost 3 bases and J lost 2; bases outside the gene matches: 7. This CDR3 comprises 17 residues. This chain's CDR3 is CASSILAGGPNTGELFF. The CDR3 DNA reads TGTGCCAGTAGTATTTTGGCGGGAGGGCCCAACACCGGGGAGCTGTTTTTT.

This chain links TRBV7-2 with TRBJ1-2, with 7 nucleotides matching TRBD1. The germline gives CDR1 SGHTA, CDR2 FQGNSA. V was pared by 5 bases and J by 5 bases, with 23 bases of the junction left unmatched. This CDR3 has 19 amino acids. The CDR3: CASSLQRSVGRGVGYGYTF. DNA of the CDR3: TGTGCCAGCAGCCTCCAGAGGTCCGTTGGCAGGGGGGTAGGGTATGGCTACACCTTC.

V usage is TRBV6-1 and J usage is TRBJ2-7, with 7 nucleotides matching TRBD2. CDR3 length: 14 amino acids. J gave up 2 bases and V 8 bases, and 9 bases lay outside the gene matches. CDR1 is MNHNS, CDR2 SASEGT, per germline. Here the CDR3 reads CASWGGGATYEQYV. The DNA of the CDR3 is TGTGCCAGCTGGGGCGGGGGAGCCACCTACGAGCAGTACGTC.

This chain joins TRBV18 and TRBJ2-7; 8 bases match TRBD2. Trimming at V came to 0 bases and at J to 12 bases, leaving 4 bases not matched to a gene. The CDR3 loop spans 12 amino acids. In germline, CDR1 is KGHSH, CDR2 LQKENI. CDR3 nucleotide sequence: TGTGCCAGCTCACCACCGGCGGGAGGCTGGTACTTC. Translation: CASSPPAGGWYF.

The rearrangement joins TRBV30 to TRBJ2-7, with 9 positions matching TRBD2. Germline assignment: CDR1 GTSNPN and CDR2 SVGIG (reference sequence). There are 17 residues in the CDR3. Germline trimming cut 2 bases from V and 1 base from J; bases unmatched to any gene: 12. The CDR3 DNA reads TGTGCCTGGAGTCCCTCCTTAGCGGGAGTGGGGTCCTACGAGCAGTACTTC. Translated: CAWSPSLAGVGSYEQYF.

This chain links TRBV28 with TRBJ1-2, with TRBD1 identical over 7 bases. The CDR3 sequence is 15 residues long. Germline assignment: CDR1 MDHEN and CDR2 SYDVKM. The V segment lost 5 bases and the J segment 0 bases; nucleotides outside the gene matches: 6. CDR3 sequence (DNA): TGTGCCAGCAGTGGACAGGACCCAGCTAACTATGGCTACACCTTC. This codes for CASSGQDPANYGYTF.

The chain combines TRBV19 with TRBJ1-5; tentative D call: TRBD1 (6 bases). Germline V CDR1 and CDR2: LNHDA, SQIVND (reference sequence). This CDR3 has 13 residues. V lost 6 bases and J lost 5, with 11 bases in between. CDR3 region: CASSGTSDQPQHF. For the CDR3, the DNA is TGTGCCAGTAGCGGGACAAGCGATCAGCCCCAGCATTTT.

This clone was detected only once. The gene calls are TRBV2 and TRBJ1-2, with unresolved D. The CDR3 is 13 residues long. CDR1 is SNHLY and CDR2 is FYNNEI in the germline V gene. V lost 8 bases and J lost 5, with 15 bases in between. In nucleotides, the CDR3 is TGTGCCAGCGCAGCAAGGCAAGGTTATGGCTACACCTTC. Its translation: CASAARQGYGYTF.

V gene TRBV11-3 combines with J gene TRBJ2-1, with D perhaps matching TRBD1 (8 bases). The CDR3 length is 15 residues. Germline CDR1 and CDR2: SGHNT and YENEEA. Trimming removed 5 bases at V and 12 bases at J, with 23 bases between. As DNA, the CDR3 is TGTGCCAGCAGCCCAAACAGGGGGGTAGCGGGTATGCAGTTCTTC. It translates to CASSPNRGVAGMQFF.

The CDR3 DNA sequence: TGTGCCTCAGGACAGGGTATTAATGAAAAACTGTTTTTT. Residues: CASGQGINEKLFF. This sequence joins TRBV30 and TRBJ1-4; 8 bases are a match to TRBD1. J was trimmed by 4 bases and V by 7 bases; bases with no gene match: 5. Per germline, CDR1 GTSNPN and CDR2 SVGIG (reference sequence). CDR3 size: 13 residues. The full variable domain, its missing parts supplied by reference TRBV30 and TRBJ1-4, is SQTIHQWPATLVQPVGSPLSLECTVEGTSNPNLYWYRQAAGRGLQLLFYSVGIGQISSEVPQNLSASRPQDRQFILSSKKLLLSDSGFYLCASGQGINEKLFFGSGTQLSVL.